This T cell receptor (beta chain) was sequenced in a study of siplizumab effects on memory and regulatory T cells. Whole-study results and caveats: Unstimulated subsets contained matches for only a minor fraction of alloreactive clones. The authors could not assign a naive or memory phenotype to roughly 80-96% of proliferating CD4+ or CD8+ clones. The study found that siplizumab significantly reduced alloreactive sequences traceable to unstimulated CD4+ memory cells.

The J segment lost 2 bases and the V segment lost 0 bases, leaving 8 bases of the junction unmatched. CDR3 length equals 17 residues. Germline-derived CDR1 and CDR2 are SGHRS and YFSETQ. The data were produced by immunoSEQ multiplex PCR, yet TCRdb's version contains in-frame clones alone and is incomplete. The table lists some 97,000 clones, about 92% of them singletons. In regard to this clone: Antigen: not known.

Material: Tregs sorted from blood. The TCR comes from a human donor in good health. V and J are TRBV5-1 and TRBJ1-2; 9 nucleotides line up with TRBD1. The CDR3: CASSLGGGTGTNYGYTF. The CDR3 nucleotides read TGCGCCAGCAGCTTGGGAGGCGGGACAGGGACCAACTATGGCTACACCTTC.